Reported below is one T cell receptor (beta chain). The antigen is not known. The data originate from a study of graft-versus-host responses after intestinal transplantation. Findings of the study overall: Among recipient marrow samples, GvH clones were found; some appeared first in ileum or blood. Peak levels of circulating GvH clones tracked with early post-transplant HvG declines.

Profiled with immunoSEQ multiplex PCR; TCRdb holds only in-frame clones, not every one. The sample contains about 90,000 clones, roughly 93% of which appear only once. The sample here was unstimulated CD8+ T cells sorted from spleen or lymph node cells, taken before transplant. This TCR was recovered from a human donor who was the organ donor for an intestinal transplant.

DNA for the CDR3: TGTGCCAGCAGTTTCCTCCAGGGGGCGAGTGAAGCTTTCTTT. Its protein product is CASSFLQGASEAFF. The chain links TRBV27 to TRBJ1-1, with 8 bases matching TRBD1. The V segment lost 3 bases and the J segment 7 bases; nucleotides outside the gene matches: 7. The CDR3 is made up of 14 amino acids. The germline V gene has CDR1 MNHEY and CDR2 SMNVEV (reference sequence).